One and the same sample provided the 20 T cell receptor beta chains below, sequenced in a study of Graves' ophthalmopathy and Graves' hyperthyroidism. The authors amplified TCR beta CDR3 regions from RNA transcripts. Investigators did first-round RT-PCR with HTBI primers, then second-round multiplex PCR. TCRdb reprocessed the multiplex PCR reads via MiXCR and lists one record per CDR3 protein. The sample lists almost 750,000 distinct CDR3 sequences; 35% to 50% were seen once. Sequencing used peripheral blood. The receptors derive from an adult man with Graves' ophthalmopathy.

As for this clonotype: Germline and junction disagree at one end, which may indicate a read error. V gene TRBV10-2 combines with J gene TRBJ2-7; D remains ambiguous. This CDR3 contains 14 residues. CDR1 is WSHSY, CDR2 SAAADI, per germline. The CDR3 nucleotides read TGTGCCAGCAGCTCTTATTTCGGATCCTACGAGCAGTACTTC. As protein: CASSSYFGSYEQYF.

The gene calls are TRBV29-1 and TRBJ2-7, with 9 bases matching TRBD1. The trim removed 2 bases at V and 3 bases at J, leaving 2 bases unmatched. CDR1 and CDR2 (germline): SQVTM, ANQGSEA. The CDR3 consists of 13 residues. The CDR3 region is CSVEMGQGYEQYF. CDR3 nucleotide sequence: TGCAGCGTTGAAATGGGACAGGGCTACGAGCAGTACTTC.

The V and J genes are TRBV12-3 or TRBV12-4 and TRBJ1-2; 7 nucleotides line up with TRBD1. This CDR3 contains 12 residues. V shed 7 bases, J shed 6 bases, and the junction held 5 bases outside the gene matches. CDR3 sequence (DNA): TGTGCCAGCACCGACAGGGCCGATGGCTACACCTTC. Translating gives CASTDRADGYTF.

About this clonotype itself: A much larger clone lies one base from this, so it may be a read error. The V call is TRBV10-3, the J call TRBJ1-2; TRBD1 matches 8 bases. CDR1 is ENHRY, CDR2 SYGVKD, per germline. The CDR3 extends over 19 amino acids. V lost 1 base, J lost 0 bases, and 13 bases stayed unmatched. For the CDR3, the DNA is TGTGCCATCAGTGAGTTAATATTAGGACAGGGAGAAACTAACTATGGCTACACCTTC. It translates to CAISELILGQGETNYGYTF.

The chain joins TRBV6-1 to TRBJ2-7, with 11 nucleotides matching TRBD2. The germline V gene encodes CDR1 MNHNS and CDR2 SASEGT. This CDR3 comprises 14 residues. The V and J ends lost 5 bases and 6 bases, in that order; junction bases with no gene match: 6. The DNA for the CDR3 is TGTGCCAGCAGTCTGACTAGCGGGGTCCGCGAGCAGTACTTC. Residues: CASSLTSGVREQYF.

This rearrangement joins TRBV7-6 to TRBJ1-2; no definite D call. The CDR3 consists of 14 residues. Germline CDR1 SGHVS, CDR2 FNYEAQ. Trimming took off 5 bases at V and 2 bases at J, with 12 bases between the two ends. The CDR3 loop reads CASSPGSGNYGYTF. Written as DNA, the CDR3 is TGTGCCAGCAGCCCCGGTTCGGGGAACTATGGCTACACCTTC.

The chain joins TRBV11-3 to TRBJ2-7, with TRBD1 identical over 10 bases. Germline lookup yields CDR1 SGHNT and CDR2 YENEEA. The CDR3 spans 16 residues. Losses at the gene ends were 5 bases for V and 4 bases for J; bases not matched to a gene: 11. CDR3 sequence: CASSHRDRGMGYEQYF. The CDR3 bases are TGTGCCAGCAGCCACCGGGACAGGGGAATGGGGTACGAGCAGTACTTC.

The CDR3: CASSLITGAGTEAFF. DNA for the CDR3: TGTGCCAGCAGTTTAATAACAGGGGCGGGAACTGAAGCTTTCTTT. The J gene is TRBJ1-1, the V gene TRBV12-3 or TRBV12-4; 7 nucleotides agree with TRBD1. With V trimmed by 2 bases and J by 5 bases, 8 bases remained unmatched. The CDR3 covers 15 residues.

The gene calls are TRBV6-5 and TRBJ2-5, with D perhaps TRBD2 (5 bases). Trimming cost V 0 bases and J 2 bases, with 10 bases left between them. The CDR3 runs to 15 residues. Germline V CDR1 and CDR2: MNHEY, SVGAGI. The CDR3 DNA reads TGTGCCAGCAGTTACTCGATCGGGATACAAGAGACCCAGTACTTC. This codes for CASSYSIGIQETQYF.

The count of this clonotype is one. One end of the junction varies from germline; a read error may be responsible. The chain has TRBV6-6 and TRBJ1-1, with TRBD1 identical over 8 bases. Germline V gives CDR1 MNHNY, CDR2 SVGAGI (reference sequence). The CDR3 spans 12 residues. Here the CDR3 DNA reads TGTGCCGGCAGTTATTCGGACAGGGACGCTTTCTTT. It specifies CAGSYSDRDAFF.

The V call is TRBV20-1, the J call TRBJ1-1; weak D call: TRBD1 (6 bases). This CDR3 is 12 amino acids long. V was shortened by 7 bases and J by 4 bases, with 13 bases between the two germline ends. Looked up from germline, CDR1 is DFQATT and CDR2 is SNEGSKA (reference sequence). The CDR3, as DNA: TGCAGTGGCCGGACAGAGTTCACTGAAGCTTTCTTT. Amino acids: CSGRTEFTEAFF.

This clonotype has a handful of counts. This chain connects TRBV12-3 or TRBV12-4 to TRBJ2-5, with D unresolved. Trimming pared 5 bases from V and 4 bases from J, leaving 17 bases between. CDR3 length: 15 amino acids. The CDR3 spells CASSPTGGVRETQYF. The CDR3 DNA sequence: TGTGCCAGCAGTCCCACGGGTGGGGTGAGAGAGACCCAGTACTTC.

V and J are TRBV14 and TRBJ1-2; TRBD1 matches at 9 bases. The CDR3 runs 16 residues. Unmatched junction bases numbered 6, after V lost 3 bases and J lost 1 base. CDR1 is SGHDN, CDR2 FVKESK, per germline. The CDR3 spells CASSQTGGKVNYGYTF. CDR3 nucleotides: TGTGCCAGCAGCCAGACAGGGGGAAAAGTTAACTATGGCTACACCTTC. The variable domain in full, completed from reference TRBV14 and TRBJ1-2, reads EAGVTQFPSHSVIEKGQTVTLRCDPISGHDNLYWYRRVMGKEIKFLLHFVKESKQDESGMPNNRFLAERTGGTYSTLKVQPAELEDSGVYFCASSQTGGKVNYGYTFGSGTRLTVV.

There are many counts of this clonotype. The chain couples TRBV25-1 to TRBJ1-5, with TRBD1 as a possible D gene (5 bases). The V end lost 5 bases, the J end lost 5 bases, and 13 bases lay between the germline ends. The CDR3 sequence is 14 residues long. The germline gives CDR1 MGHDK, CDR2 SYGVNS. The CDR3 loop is CASSIQGMDQPQHF. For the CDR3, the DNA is TGTGCCAGCAGTATCCAGGGTATGGATCAGCCCCAGCATTTT.

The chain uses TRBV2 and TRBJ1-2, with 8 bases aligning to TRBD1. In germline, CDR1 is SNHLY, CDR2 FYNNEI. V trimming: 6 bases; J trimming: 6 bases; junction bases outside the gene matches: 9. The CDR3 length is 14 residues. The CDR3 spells CASSPRQGIDGYTF. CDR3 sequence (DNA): TGTGCCAGCAGCCCTAGACAGGGGATCGATGGCTACACCTTC.

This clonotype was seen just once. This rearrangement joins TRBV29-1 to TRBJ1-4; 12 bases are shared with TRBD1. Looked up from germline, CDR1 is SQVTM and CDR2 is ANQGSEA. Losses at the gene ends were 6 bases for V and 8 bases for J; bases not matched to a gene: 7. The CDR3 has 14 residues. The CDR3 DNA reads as TGCAGCGTGGGACAGGGGGCGGTAGAAGAAAAACTGTTTTTT. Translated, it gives CSVGQGAVEEKLFF.

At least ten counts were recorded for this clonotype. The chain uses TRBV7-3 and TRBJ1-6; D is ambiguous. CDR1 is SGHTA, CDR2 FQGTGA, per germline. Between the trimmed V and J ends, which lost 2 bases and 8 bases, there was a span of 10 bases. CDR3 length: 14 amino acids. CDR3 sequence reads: CASSLRGSYSPLHF. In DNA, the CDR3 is TGTGCCAGCAGCTTACGGGGAAGCTATTCACCCCTCCACTTT.

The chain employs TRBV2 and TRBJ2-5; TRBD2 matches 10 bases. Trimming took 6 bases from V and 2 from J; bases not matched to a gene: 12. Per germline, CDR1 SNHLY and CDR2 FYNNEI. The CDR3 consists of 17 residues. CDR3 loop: CASSVEASGRGQETQYF. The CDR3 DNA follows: TGTGCCAGCAGCGTAGAGGCTAGCGGGAGAGGACAAGAGACCCAGTACTTC.

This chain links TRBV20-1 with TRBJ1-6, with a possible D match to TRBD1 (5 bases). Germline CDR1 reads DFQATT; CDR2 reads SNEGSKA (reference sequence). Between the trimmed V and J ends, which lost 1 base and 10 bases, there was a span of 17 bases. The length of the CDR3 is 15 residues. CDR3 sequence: CSARVPKGNWSPLHF. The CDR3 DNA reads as TGCAGTGCTAGAGTCCCGAAGGGGAATTGGTCACCCCTCCACTTT.

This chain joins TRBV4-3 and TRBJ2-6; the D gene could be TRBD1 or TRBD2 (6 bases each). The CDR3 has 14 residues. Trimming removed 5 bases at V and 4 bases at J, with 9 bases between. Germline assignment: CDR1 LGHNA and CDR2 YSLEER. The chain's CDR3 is CASSGGRGANVLTF. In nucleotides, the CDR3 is TGCGCCAGCAGCGGGGGGCGCGGGGCCAACGTCCTGACTTTC.